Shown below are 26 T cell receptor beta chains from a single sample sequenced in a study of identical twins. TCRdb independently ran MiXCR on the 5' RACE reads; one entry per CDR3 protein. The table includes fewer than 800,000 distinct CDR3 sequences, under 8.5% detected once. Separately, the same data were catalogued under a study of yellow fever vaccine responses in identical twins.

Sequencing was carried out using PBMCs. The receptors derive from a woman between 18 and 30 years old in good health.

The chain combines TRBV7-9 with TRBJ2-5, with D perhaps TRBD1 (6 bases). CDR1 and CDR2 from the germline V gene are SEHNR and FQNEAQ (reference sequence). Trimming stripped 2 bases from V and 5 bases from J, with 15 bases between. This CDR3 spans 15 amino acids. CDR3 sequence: CASSLPGQLVETQYF. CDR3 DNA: TGTGCCAGCAGCTTACCGGGACAACTCGTGGAGACCCAGTACTTC.

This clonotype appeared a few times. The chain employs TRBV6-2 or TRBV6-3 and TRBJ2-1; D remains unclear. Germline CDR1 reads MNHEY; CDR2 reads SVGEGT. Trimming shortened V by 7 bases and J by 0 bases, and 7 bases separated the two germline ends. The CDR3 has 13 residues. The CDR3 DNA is TGTGCCAGCACCCGTGGCTCCTACAATGAGCAGTTCTTC. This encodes CASTRGSYNEQFF.

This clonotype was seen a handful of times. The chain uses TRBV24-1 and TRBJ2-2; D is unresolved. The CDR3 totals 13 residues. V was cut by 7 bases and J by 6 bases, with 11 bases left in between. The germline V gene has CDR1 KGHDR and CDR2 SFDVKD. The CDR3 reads CATSYPGPGELFF. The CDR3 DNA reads TGTGCCACCAGCTATCCGGGCCCCGGGGAGCTGTTTTTT.

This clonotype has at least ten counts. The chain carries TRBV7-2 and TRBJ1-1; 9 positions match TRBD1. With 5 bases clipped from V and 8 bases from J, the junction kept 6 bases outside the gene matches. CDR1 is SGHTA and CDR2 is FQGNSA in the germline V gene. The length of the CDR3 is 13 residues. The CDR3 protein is CASSPRTGAEAFF. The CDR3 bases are TGTGCCAGCAGCCCCCGGACAGGGGCCGAAGCTTTCTTT.

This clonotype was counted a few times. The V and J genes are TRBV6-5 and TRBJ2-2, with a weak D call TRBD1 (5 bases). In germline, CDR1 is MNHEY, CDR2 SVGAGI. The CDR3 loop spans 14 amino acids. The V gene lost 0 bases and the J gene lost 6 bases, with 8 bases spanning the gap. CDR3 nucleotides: TGTGCCAGCAGTTACTCAAGGGGCTCCGGGGAGCTGTTTTTT. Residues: CASSYSRGSGELFF.

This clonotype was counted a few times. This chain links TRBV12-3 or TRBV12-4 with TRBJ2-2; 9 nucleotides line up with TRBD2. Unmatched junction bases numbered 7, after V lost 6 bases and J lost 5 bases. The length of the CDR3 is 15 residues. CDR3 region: CASSLSGRRTGELFF. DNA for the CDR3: TGTGCCAGCAGCCTCAGCGGGAGGAGGACCGGGGAGCTGTTTTTT.

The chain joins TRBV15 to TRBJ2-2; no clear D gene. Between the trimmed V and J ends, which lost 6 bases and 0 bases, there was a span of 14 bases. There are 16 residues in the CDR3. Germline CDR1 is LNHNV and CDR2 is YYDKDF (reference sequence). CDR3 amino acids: CATSGSRVPNTGELFF. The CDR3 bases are TGTGCCACCAGTGGCAGCCGAGTTCCGAACACCGGGGAGCTGTTTTTT.

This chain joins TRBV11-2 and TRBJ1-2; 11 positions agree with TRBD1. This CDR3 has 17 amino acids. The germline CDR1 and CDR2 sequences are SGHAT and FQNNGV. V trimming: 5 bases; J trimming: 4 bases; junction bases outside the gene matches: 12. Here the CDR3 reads CASSPRWGQGGVYGYTF. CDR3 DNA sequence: TGTGCCAGCAGCCCCAGGTGGGGACAGGGGGGAGTCTATGGCTACACCTTC. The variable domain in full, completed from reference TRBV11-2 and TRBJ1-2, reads EAGVAQSPRYKIIEKRQSVAFWCNPISGHATLYWYQQILGQGPKLLIQFQNNGVVDDSQLPKDRFSAERLKGVDSTLKIQPAKLEDSAVYLCASSPRWGQGGVYGYTFGSGTRLTVV.

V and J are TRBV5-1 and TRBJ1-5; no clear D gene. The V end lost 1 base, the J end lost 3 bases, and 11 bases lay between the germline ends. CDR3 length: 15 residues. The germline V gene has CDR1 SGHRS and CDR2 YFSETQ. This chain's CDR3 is CASSLNSGYNQPQHF. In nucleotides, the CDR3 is TGCGCCAGCAGCTTGAACAGCGGATACAATCAGCCCCAGCATTTT.

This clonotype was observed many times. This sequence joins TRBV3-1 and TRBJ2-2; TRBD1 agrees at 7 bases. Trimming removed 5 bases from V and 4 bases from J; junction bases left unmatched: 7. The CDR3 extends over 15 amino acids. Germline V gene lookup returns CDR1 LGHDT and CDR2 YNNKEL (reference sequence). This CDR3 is CASSSAGTATGELFF. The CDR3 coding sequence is TGTGCCAGCAGCTCAGCCGGGACAGCCACCGGGGAGCTGTTTTTT. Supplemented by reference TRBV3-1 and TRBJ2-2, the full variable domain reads DTAVSQTPKYLVTQMGNDKSIKCEQNLGHDTMYWYKQDSKKFLKIMFSYNNKELIINETVPNRFSPKSPDKAHLNLHINSLELGDSAVYFCASSSAGTATGELFFGEGSRLTVL.

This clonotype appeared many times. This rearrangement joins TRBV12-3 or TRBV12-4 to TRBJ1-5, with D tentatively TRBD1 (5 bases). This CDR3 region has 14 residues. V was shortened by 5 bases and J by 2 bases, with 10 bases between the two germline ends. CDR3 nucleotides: TGTGCCAGCAGTCAGGGATGGGGCAATCAGCCCCAGCATTTT. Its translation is CASSQGWGNQPQHF.

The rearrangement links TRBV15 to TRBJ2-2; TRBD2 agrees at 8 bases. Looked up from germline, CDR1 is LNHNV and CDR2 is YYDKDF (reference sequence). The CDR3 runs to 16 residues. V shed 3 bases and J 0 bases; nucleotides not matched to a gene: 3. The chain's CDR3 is CATSRSAGANTGELFF. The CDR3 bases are TGTGCCACCAGCAGGTCAGCGGGGGCGAACACCGGGGAGCTGTTTTTT. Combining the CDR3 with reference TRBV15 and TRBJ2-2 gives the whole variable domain DAMVIQNPRYQVTQFGKPVTLSCSQTLNHNVMYWYQQKSSQAPKLLFHYYDKDFNNEADTPDNFQSRRPNTSFCFLDIRSPGLGDTAMYLCATSRSAGANTGELFFGEGSRLTVL.

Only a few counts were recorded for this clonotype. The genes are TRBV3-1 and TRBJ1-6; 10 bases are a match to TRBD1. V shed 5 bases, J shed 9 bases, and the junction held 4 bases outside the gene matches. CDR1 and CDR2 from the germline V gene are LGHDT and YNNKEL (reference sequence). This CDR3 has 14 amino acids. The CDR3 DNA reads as TGTGCCAGCAGCTGGACAGGGGGTAGTTCACCCCTCCACTTT. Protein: CASSWTGGSSPLHF.

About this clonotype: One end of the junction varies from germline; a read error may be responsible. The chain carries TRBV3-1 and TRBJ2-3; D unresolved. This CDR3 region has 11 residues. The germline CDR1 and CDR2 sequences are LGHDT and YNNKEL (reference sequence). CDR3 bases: TGCGGAGTTGGGGGCACAGATACGCAGTATTTT. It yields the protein CGVGGTDTQYF.

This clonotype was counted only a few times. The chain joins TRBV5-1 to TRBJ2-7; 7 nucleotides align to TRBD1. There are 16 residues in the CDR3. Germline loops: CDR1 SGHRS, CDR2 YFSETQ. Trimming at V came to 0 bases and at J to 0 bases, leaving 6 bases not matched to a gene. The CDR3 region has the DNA TGCGCCAGCAGCTTGGGACCGGGACAGAGCTCCTACGAGCAGTACGTC. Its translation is CASSLGPGQSSYEQYV.

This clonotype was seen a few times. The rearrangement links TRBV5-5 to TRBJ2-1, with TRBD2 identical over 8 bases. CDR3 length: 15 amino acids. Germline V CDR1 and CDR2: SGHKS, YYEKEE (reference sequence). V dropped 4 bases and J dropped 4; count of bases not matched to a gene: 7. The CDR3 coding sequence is TGTGCCAGCAGCGGGGGACTAGTTGGATACAATGAGCAGTTCTTC. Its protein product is CASSGGLVGYNEQFF.

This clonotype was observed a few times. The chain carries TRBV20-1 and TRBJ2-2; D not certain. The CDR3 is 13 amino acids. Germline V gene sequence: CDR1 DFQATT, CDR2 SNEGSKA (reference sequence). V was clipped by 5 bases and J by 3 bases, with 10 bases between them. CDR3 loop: CSADRVDTGELFF. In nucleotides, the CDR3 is TGCAGTGCTGATAGGGTGGACACCGGGGAGCTGTTTTTT.

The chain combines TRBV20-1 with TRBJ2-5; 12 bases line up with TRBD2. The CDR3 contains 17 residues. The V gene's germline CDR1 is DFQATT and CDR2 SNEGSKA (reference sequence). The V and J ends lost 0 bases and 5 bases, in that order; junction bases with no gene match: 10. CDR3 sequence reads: CSARDRLAGGPRETQYF. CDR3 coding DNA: TGCAGTGCTAGAGATCGGCTAGCGGGAGGGCCTCGCGAGACCCAGTACTTC.

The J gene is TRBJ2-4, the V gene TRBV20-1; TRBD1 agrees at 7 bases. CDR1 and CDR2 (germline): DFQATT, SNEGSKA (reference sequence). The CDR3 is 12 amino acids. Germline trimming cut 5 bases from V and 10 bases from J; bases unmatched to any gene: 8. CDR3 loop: CSAATGLKIQYF. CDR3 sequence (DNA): TGCAGTGCTGCGACAGGGCTAAAAATTCAGTACTTC.

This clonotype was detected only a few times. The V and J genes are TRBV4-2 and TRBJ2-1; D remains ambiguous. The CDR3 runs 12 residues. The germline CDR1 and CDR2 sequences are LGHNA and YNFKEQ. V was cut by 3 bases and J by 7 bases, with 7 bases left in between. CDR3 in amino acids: CASSHDINEQFF. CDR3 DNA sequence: TGTGCCAGCAGCCACGACATTAATGAGCAGTTCTTC.

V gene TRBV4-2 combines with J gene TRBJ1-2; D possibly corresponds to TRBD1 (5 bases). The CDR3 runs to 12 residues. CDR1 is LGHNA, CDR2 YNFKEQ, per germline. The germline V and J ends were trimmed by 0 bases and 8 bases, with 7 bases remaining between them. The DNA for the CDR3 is TGTGCCAGCAGCCAAGATGGGACCGGCTACACCTTC. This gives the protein CASSQDGTGYTF.

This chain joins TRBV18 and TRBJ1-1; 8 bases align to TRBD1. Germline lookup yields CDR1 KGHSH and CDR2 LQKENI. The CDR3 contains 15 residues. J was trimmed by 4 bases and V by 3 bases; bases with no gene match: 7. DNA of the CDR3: TGTGCCAGCTCACCGAGACAGGGGCGGGTCACTGAAGCTTTCTTT. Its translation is CASSPRQGRVTEAFF.

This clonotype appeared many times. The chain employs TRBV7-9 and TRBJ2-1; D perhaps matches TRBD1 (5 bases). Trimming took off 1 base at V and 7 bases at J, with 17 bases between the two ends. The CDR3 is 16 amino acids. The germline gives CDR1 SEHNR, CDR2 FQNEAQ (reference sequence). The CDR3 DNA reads TGTGCCAGCAGCTTAGGGTGGGGCACAACTATTAATGAGCAGTTCTTC. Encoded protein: CASSLGWGTTINEQFF.

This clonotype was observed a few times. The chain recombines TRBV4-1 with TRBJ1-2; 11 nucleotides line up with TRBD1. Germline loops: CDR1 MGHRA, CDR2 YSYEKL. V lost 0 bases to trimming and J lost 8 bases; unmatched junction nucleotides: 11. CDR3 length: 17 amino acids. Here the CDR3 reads CASSQDPGQGDFLGYTF. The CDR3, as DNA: TGCGCCAGCAGCCAAGATCCGGGACAGGGGGACTTTCTGGGCTACACCTTC.

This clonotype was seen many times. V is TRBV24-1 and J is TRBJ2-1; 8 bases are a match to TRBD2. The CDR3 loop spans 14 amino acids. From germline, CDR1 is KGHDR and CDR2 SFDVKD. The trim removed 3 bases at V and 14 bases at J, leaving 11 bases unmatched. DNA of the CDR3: TGTGCCACCAGTGATCCGTTAAGCGGGAGTGGAAAGTTCTTC. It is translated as CATSDPLSGSGKFF.

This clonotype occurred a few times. Here the CDR3 reads CASRSGTSVYNSPLHF. CDR3 nucleotides: TGTGCCAGCAGATCCGGGACCAGCGTGTATAATTCACCCCTCCACTTT. This chain joins TRBV12-3 or TRBV12-4 and TRBJ1-6; a possible D gene is TRBD1 (5 bases). V was clipped by 6 bases and J by 4 bases, with 16 bases between them. The CDR3 runs to 16 residues.